This entry concerns a single TCR beta chain. The antigen remains undetermined. The V and J ends lost 1 base and 12 bases respectively, with 14 bases between them. This CDR3 has 13 residues. Germline V lookup: CDR1 SGHNT, CDR2 YYREEE (reference sequence). Repeated repertoire sampling spanned the course of chemoradiotherapy. The data derive from a study of chemoradiotherapy in HPV16-positive cancers. Findings of the study overall: During treatment, candidate HPV-specific clones and E7-related motifs expanded in tumor. The functional HPV-specific definition rests on just a couple of HPV16-positive patients. In HPV16-positive patients, HPV-responsive T-cell expansion tracked better recurrence-free survival.

Method: immunoSEQ multiplex PCR; TCRdb's copy keeps in-frame clones and lacks some. The data hold 9,500 to 15,000 clones, with around 78% observed a single time. This TCR was recovered from a human donor with HPV-associated anogenital cancer. The chain carries TRBV5-4 and TRBJ2-4, with no clear D. This material was acquired from a patient who underwent chemoradiotherapy. For the CDR3, the DNA is TGTGCCAGCAGCTTGTTGGGGAACGACGATCAGTACTTC. Translated, it gives CASSLLGNDDQYF.